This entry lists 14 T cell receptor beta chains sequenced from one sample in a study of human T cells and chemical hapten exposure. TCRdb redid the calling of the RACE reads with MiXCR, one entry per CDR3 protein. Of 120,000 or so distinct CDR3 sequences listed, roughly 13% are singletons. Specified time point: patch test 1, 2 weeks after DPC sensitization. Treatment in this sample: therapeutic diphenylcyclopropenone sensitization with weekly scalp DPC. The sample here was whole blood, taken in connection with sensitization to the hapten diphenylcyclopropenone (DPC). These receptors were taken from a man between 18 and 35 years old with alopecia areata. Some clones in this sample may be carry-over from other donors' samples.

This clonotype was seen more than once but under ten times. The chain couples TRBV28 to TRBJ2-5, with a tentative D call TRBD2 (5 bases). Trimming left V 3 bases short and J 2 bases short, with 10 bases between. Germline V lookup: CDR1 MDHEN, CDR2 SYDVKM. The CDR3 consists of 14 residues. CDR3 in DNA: TGTGCCAGCAGTTTTGGACTCCGACAAGAGACCCAGTACTTC. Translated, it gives CASSFGLRQETQYF.

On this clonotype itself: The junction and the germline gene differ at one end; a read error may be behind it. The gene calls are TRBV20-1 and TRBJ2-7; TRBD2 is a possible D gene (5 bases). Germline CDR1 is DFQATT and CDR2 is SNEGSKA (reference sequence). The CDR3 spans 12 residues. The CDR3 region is CSARGNSYEQYF. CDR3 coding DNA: TGCAGTGCCAGAGGGAATTCCTACGAGCAGTACTTC.

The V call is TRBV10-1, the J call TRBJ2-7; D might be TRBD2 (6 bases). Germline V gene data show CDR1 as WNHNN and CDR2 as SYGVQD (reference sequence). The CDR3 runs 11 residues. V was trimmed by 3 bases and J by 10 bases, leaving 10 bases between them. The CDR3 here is CASSDQRAQYF. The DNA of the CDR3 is TGCGCCAGCAGTGATCAGCGGGCCCAGTACTTC.

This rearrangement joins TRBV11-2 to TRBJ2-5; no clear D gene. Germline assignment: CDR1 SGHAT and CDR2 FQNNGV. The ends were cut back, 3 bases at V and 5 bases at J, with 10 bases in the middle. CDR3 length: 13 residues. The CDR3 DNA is TGTGCCAGCAGCTTTTCCCTGTCTGAGACCCAGTACTTC. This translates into CASSFSLSETQYF.

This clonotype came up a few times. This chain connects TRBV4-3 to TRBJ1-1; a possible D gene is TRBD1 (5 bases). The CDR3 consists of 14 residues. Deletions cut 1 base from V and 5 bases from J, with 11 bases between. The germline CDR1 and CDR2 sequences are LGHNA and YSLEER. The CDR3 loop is CASSQVAGGTEAFF. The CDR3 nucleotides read TGCGCCAGCAGCCAAGTCGCTGGGGGAACTGAAGCTTTCTTT.

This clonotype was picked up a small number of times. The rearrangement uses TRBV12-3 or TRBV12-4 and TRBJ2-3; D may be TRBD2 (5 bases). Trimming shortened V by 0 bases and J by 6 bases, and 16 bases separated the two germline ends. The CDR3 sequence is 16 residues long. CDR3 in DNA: TGTGCCAGCAGTTTAGCCTCTAGCACTTTCATGGATACGCAGTATTTT. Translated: CASSLASSTFMDTQYF.

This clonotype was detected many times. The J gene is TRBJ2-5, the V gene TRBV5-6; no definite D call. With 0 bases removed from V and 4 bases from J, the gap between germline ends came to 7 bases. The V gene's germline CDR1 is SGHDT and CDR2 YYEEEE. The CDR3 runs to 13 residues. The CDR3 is CASSLGALETQYF. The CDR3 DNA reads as TGTGCCAGCAGCTTGGGGGCATTAGAGACCCAGTACTTC.

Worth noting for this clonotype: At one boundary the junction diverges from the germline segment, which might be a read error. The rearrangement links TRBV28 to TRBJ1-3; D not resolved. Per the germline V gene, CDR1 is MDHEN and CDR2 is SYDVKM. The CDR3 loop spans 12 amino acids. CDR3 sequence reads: CSSRSAGNTIYF. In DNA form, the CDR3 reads TGTTCCAGCAGGTCGGCCGGAAACACCATATATTTT.

The CDR3 DNA reads as TGTGCCAGCAGCGGTCGATACGGACAGGGGTACAATGAGCAGTTCTTC. Amino acids: CASSGRYGQGYNEQFF. The chain employs TRBV7-6 and TRBJ2-1, with TRBD1 matching over 9 bases. Germline values: CDR1 SGHVS, CDR2 FNYEAQ. Unmatched junction bases numbered 9, after V lost 5 bases and J lost 4 bases. CDR3 length: 16 residues.

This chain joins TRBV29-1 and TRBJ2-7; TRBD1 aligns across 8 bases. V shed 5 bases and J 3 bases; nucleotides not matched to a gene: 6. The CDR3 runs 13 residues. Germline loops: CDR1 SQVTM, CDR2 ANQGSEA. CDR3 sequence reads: CSVFGTGFYEQYF. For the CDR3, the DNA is TGCAGCGTTTTTGGGACAGGATTCTACGAGCAGTACTTC.

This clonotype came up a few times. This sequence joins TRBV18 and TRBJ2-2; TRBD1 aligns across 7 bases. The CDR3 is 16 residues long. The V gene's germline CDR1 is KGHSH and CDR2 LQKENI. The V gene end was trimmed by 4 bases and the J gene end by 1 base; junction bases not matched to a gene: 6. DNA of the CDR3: TGTGCCAGCTCACTTAACGGACAGGAGAACACCGGGGAGCTGTTTTTT. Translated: CASSLNGQENTGELFF. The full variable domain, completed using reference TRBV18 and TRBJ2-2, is NAGVMQNPRHLVRRRGQEARLRCSPMKGHSHVYWYRQLPEEGLKFMVYLQKENIIDESGMPKERFSAEFPKEGPSILRIQQVVRGDSAAYFCASSLNGQENTGELFFGEGSRLTVL.

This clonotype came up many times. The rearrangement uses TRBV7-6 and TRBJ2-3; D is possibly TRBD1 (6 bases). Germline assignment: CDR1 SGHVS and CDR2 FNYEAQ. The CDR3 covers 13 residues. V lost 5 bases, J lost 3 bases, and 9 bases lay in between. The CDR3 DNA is TGTGCCAGCAGCACGGGACATACAGATACGCAGTATTTT. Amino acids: CASSTGHTDTQYF.

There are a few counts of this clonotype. CDR3 residues: CASSFLWGGEKLFF. CDR3 coding DNA: TGTGCCAGCAGCTTTCTGTGGGGCGGTGAAAAACTGTTTTTT. J is TRBJ1-4 and V is TRBV7-2; weak D call: TRBD1 (5 bases). The CDR3 is 14 residues long. CDR1 is SGHTA and CDR2 is FQGNSA in the germline V gene. The germline V and J ends were trimmed by 3 bases and 7 bases, with 12 bases remaining between them.

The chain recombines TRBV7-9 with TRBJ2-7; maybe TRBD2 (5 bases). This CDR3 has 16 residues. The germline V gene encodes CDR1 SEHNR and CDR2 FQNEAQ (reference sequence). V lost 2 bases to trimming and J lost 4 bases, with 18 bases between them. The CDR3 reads CASSLFKGRGAYEQYV. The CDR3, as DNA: TGTGCCAGCAGCTTATTTAAAGGGAGAGGCGCGTACGAGCAGTACGTC.